Following are 4 T cell receptor beta chains from one sample sequenced in a study of early T cells in non-severe SARS-CoV-2 infection. TCRdb fed the 5' RACE reads into MiXCR, producing one record per CDR3 protein. Here the sample spans 45,000 or so distinct CDR3 sequences, roughly a tenth being singletons. The sequenced material came from whole blood. These receptors were taken from an adult who was a healthcare worker with PCR-confirmed SARS-CoV-2 infection or an uninfected control (not recorded which).

Many counts were recorded for this clonotype. V usage is TRBV29-1 and J usage is TRBJ1-1; 9 nucleotides match TRBD1. The CDR3 runs 16 residues. The V gene end was trimmed by 4 bases and the J gene end by 3 bases; junction bases not matched to a gene: 12. CDR1 is SQVTM, CDR2 ANQGSEA, per germline. CDR3 sequence: CSVVPGQGRVYTEAFF. CDR3 DNA: TGCAGCGTTGTACCGGGACAGGGCCGCGTGTACACTGAAGCTTTCTTT.

The chain is built from TRBV4-2 and TRBJ2-6, with D perhaps matching TRBD1 or TRBD2 (6 bases each). Trimming left V 1 base short and J 0 bases short, with 13 bases between. The CDR3 has 18 residues. The germline V gene has CDR1 LGHNA and CDR2 YNFKEQ. The CDR3 loop is CASSQAGEESSGANVLTF. CDR3 in DNA: TGTGCCAGCAGCCAAGCAGGGGAGGAAAGCTCTGGGGCCAACGTCCTGACTTTC.

This clonotype was detected only a few times. The V call is TRBV5-1, the J call TRBJ2-2; D ambiguous. The germline CDR1 and CDR2 sequences are SGHRS and YFSETQ. The CDR3 is 15 residues long. V was shortened by 4 bases and J by 0 bases, with 10 bases between the two germline ends. The CDR3 is CASSRVRPNTGELFF. CDR3 nucleotides: TGCGCCAGCAGCCGCGTTCGACCGAACACCGGGGAGCTGTTTTTT. Complete variable domain (other parts from reference TRBV5-1 and TRBJ2-2): KAGVTQTPRYLIKTRGQQVTLSCSPISGHRSVSWYQQTPGQGLQFLFEYFSETQRNKGNFPGRFSGRQFSNSRSEMNVSTLELGDSALYLCASSRVRPNTGELFFGEGSRLTVL.

There are many counts of this clonotype. V is TRBV12-3 or TRBV12-4 and J is TRBJ2-7; TRBD1 matches at 7 bases. The CDR3 contains 16 residues. Trimming took 5 bases from V and 3 from J; bases not matched to a gene: 13. This CDR3 reads CASSRHRDRHFYEQYF. CDR3 sequence (DNA): TGTGCCAGCAGTCGCCACCGGGACAGACACTTCTACGAGCAGTACTTC.